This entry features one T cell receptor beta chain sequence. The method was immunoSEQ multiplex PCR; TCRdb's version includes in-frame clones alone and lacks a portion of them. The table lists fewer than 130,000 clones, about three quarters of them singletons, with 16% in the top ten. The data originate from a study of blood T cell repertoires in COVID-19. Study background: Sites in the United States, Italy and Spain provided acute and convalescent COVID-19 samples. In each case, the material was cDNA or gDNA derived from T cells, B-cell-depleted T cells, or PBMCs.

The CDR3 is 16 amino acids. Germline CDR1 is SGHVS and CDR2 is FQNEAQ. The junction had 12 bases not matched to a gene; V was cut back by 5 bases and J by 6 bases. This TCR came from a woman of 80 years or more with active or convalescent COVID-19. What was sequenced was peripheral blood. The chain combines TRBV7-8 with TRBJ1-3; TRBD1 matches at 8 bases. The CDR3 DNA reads TGTGCCAGCAGCGCCGACAGGGGCGATACGGAAAACACCATATATTTT. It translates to CASSADRGDTENTIYF.